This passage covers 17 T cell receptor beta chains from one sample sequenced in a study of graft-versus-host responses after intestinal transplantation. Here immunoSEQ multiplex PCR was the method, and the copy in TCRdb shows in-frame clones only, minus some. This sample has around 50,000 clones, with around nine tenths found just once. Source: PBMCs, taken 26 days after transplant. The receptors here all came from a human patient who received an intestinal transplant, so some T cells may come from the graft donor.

The CDR3 DNA reads TGTGCCAGCAGCTTATCCGGGGTTCAGCCCCAGCATTTT. This codes for CASSLSGVQPQHF. The rearrangement links TRBV7-9 to TRBJ1-5; D not resolved. Germline V lookup: CDR1 SEHNR, CDR2 FQNEAQ (reference sequence). CDR3 length: 13 residues. Trimming took 2 bases from V and 6 from J, leaving 8 bases between them.

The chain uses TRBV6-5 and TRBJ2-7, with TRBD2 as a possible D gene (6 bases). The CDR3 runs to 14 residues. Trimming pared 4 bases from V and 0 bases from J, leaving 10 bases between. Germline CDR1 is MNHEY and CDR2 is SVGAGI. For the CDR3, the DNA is TGTGCCAGCAGTTCCCGCGGGAACTCCTACGAGCAGTACGTC. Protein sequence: CASSSRGNSYEQYV.

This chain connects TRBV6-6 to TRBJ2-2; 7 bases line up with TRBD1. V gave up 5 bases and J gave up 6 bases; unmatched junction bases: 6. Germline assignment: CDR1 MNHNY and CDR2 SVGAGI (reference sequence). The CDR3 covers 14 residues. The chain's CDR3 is CASSKTQGSGELFF. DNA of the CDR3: TGTGCCAGCAGTAAAACACAGGGGTCCGGGGAGCTGTTTTTT.

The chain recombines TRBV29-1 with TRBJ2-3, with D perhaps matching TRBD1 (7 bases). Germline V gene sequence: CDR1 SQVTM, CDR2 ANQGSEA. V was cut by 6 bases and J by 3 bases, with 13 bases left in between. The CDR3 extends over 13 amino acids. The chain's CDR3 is CSVDRRVTDTQYF. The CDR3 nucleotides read TGCAGCGTGGACAGGAGGGTGACAGATACGCAGTATTTT.

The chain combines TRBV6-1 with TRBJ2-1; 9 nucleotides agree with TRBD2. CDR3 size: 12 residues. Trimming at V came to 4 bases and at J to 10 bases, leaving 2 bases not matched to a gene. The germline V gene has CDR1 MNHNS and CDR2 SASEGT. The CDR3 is CASSGLAGEQFF. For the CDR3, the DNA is TGTGCCAGCAGTGGCCTAGCGGGGGAGCAGTTCTTC.

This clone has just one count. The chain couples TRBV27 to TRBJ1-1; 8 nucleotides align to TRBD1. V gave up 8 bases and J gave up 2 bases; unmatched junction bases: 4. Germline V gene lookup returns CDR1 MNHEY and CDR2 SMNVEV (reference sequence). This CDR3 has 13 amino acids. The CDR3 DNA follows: TGTGCCAGCGCCGCAGGGGGCAACACTGAAGCTTTCTTT. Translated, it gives CASAAGGNTEAFF.

The DNA for the CDR3 is TGTGCCAGCAGTGCGGACAGGGCGGCTGGAAACACCATATATTTT. It encodes CASSADRAAGNTIYF. The V gene is TRBV6-6, the J gene TRBJ1-3, with 8 nucleotides matching TRBD1. V shed 5 bases and J 2 bases; nucleotides not matched to a gene: 5. The CDR3 sequence is 15 residues long. CDR1 MNHNY and CDR2 SVGAGI come from the germline V gene (reference sequence).

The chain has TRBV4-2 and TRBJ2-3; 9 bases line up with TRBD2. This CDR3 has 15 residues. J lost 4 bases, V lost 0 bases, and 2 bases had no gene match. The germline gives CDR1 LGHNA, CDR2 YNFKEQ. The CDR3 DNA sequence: TGTGCCAGCAGCCAAGAGCGGGGGGGCCCAGATACGCAGTATTTT. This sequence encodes CASSQERGGPDTQYF.

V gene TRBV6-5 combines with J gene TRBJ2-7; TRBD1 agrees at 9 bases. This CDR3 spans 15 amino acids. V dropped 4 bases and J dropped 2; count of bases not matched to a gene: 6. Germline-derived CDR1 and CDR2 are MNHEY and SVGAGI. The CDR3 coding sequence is TGTGCCAGCAGTTTCGGACAGGGGAGCACCTACGAGCAGTACTTC. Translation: CASSFGQGSTYEQYF.

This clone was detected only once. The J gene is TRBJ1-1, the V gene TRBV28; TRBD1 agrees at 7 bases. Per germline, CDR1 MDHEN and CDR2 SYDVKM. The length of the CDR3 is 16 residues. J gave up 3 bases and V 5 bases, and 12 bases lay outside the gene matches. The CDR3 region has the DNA TGTGCCAGCAGTGCCGGGACAGAGGTCTGGGACACTGAAGCTTTCTTT. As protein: CASSAGTEVWDTEAFF.

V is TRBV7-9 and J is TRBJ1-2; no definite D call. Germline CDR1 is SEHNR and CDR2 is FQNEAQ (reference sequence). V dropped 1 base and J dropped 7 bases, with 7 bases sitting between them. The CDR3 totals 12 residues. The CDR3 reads CASSLGGGGYTF. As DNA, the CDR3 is TGTGCCAGCAGCTTAGGCGGCGGTGGCTACACCTTC.

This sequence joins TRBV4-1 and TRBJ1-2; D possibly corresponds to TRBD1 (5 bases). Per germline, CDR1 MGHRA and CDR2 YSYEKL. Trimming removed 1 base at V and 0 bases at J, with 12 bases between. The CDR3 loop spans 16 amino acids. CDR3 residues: CASSQGQGLTNYGYTF. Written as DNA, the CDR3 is TGCGCCAGCAGCCAAGGGCAGGGTTTAACTAACTATGGCTACACCTTC.

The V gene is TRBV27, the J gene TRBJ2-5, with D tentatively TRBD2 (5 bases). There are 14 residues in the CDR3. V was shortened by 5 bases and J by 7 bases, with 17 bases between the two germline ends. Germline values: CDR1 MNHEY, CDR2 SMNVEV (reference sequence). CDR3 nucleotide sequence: TGTGCCAGCAGTGACCTAGTTGCCGGAGGGACCCAGTACTTC. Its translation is CASSDLVAGGTQYF.

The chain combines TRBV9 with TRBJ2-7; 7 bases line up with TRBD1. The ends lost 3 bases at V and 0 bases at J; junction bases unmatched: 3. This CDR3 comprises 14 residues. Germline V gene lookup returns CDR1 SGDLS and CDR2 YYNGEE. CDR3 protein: CASSGGQSSYEQYF. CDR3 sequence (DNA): TGTGCCAGCAGCGGGGGACAGTCCTCCTACGAGCAGTACTTC.

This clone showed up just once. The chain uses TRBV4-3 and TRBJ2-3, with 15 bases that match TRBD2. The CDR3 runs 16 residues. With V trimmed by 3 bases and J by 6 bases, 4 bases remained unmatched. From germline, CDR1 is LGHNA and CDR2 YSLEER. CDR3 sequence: CASSHGLAGGRDTQYF. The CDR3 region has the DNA TGCGCCAGCAGCCACGGACTAGCGGGGGGGAGGGATACGCAGTATTTT.

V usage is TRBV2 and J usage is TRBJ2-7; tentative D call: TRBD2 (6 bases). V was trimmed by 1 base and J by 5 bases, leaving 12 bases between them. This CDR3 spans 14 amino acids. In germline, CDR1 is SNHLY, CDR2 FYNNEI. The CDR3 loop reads CASSEGRGRHEQYF. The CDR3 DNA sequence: TGTGCCAGCAGTGAAGGGAGGGGTCGCCACGAGCAGTACTTC.

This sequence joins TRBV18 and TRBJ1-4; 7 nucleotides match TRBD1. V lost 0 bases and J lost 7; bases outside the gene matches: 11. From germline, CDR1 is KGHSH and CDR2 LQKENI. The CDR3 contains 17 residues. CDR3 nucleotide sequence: TGTGCCAGCTCACCACCCGAGGGGGCGCGTATCAGTGAAAAACTGTTTTTT. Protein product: CASSPPEGARISEKLFF.